Following are 31 T cell receptor delta chains from one sample sequenced in a study of γδ T cells in repeated Plasmodium falciparum infection (dated by TCRdb to the early 2020s). For bulk TCR repertoire analysis, Vgamma9/Vdelta2+ and Vdelta2-negative gammadelta T cell populations were isolated by flow sorting from peripheral blood mononuclear cells. Library construction relied on multiplex PCR. Instrument used: Illumina MiSeq. After TCRdb called clones again from the public reads with CATT, rows with identical DNA were merged. Counted in this sample were tens of thousands of delta-chain clones; roughly 1.6% of them appeared once. The top ten constitute over 7.5% of the sample. The specimen sequenced was gamma-delta T cells from blood. The receptors originated from a pool of human donors (malaria-infected and uninfected, not separated).

This clone was seen only a few times. The protein recorded in TCRdb matches a much larger clone and deviates from this DNA's translation at residue 7, suggesting a read error; the protein here is obtained by translating the DNA. The chain joins TRDV1 to TRDJ1, with 8 bases matching TRDD3. The J gene was not available in TCRdb and was assigned here by matching the DNA to germline segments. The junction had 30 bases not matched to a gene; V was cut back by 0 bases and J by 0 bases. The length of the CDR3 is 25 residues. CDR1 TSWWSYY and CDR2 QGS come from the germline V gene. CDR3 residues: CALGELAKRLTSTGGLIAYTDKLIF. CDR3 bases: TGTGCTCTTGGGGAACTAGCGAAACGCCTCACGAGTACTGGGGGTCTTATCGCTTACACCGATAAACTCATCTTT.

Regarding this clone: TCRdb pairs this DNA with a much larger clone's protein that differs at residue 9, likely a read error; the protein shown was translated from the DNA. The J gene is TRDJ1, the V gene TRDV1; 12 positions match TRDD3. In the absence of a J gene in TCRdb, the DNA was matched to germline to assign it here. The CDR3 is 21 amino acids. In germline, CDR1 is TSWWSYY, CDR2 QGS. The junction had 21 bases not matched to a gene; V was cut back by 3 bases and J by 4 bases. CDR3 loop: CALGDPILTVLGDTSGDKLIF. CDR3 DNA sequence: TGTGCTCTTGGGGATCCCATTCTTACCGTACTGGGGGATACCTCGGGCGATAAACTCATCTTT.

The sample holds a few counts of this clone. One junction end does not reproduce the germline sequence, and a read error may be involved. The CDR3 DNA follows: TGTGCTCTTGGGGAACTAAGTCACCCGCTACATTTGCTGGGGGATCACAAGTACAACGAGAAACTAATCTTT. Its translation is CALGELSHPLHLLGDHKYNEKLIF. The chain combines TRDV1 with TRDJ1, with 9 nucleotides matching TRDD3. Germline V CDR1 and CDR2: TSWWSYY, QGS. This CDR3 region has 24 residues.

About this clone: The TCRdb record carries a much larger clone's protein, which differs from this DNA's translation at residues 6 and 14; a read error is the likely cause, and the protein listed here is the DNA translation. This chain uses TRDV1 with TRDJ1; D tentatively fits TRDD2 or TRDD3 (7 bases each). The germline gives CDR1 TSWWSYY, CDR2 QGS. Deletions cut 1 base from V and 0 bases from J, with 36 bases between. The CDR3 loop spans 24 amino acids. In DNA form, the CDR3 reads TGTGCTCTTGGGGAACGCGGTTTCTTACTTCCTAGACGATTACTGGGGCGAAACACCGATAAACTCATCTTT. Amino acid sequence: CALGERGFLLPRRLLGRNTDKLIF.

Regarding this clone: TCRdb attributes to this sequence the protein of a much larger clone, which differs from the DNA translation at residue 23; a read error is likely, and the protein displayed is translated from the DNA. The V gene is TRDV1, the J gene TRDJ1, with 10 bases matching TRDD3. The CDR3 totals 29 residues. V gave up 4 bases and J gave up 1 base; unmatched junction bases: 45. CDR1 and CDR2 (germline): TSWWSYY, QGS. The CDR3 here is CALGVLPLPYFLFLHLVLGDPTRTDKLIF. The CDR3 nucleotides are TGTGCTCTTGGGGTCCTACCTCTCCCTTACTTTCTTTTCCTACACTTGGTACTGGGGGATCCGACCCGCACCGATAAACTCATCTTT.

This clone was seen ten or more times. V gene TRDV2 combines with J gene TRDJ1; 10 positions agree with TRDD3. The CDR3 runs to 18 residues. Germline V gene sequence: CDR1 GEAIGNYY, CDR2 EKD. The trim removed 3 bases at V and 4 bases at J, leaving 16 bases unmatched. The CDR3 reads CACDSLRWGIPTSDKLIF. The CDR3 DNA reads TGTGCCTGTGACTCCCTGAGGTGGGGGATACCTACAAGCGATAAACTCATCTTT.

In its sample, this clone was seen many times. The rearrangement links TRDV2 to TRDJ1; TRDD3 matches 11 bases. CDR1 and CDR2 from the germline V gene are GEAIGNYY and EKD. The V and J ends lost 2 bases and 1 base, in that order; junction bases with no gene match: 2. This CDR3 has 15 residues. For the CDR3, the DNA is TGTGCCTGTGACATACTGGGGGATAGCACCGATAAACTCATCTTT. Translation gives CACDILGDSTDKLIF.

In its sample, this clone was seen a few times. A far larger clone is just one base off, so this is likely a read error. This sample includes further DNA sequences coding for the same CDR3. The gene calls are TRDV1 and TRDJ1, with 7 bases identical to TRDD3. Germline matching of the DNA provided the J gene here, since TCRdb leaves it blank. V shed 5 bases and J 2 bases; nucleotides not matched to a gene: 8. The CDR3 length is 15 residues. CDR1 is TSWWSYY and CDR2 is QGS in the germline V gene. DNA of the CDR3: TGTGCTCTTGGGACCGCTGCGGGGGATACCGATAAACTCATCTTT. Protein: CALGTAAGDTDKLIF.

Details on this clone: A far larger clone differs by one base, so this is likely a read error. The same CDR3 can be traced to other DNA sequences in this sample. The V call is TRDV1, the J call TRDJ1; D might be TRDD2 (5 bases). The V end lost 9 bases, the J end lost 0 bases, and 32 bases lay between the germline ends. This CDR3 contains 20 residues. Germline V gene data show CDR1 as TSWWSYY and CDR2 as QGS. CDR3 in DNA: TGTGCTCTCGGGCCTTTCCTCTCCTCCGTACGAGTTTCTTACACCGATAAACTCATCTTT. Protein sequence: CALGPFLSSVRVSYTDKLIF.

This clone was detected many times. For this DNA, TCRdb reports the protein of a much larger clone, which diverges at residue 11, most likely from a read error; the protein presented here is translated directly from the DNA. The CDR3 DNA reads TGTGCTCTTGGAATTATCTGGGGGATACGTCACACCGATAAACTCATCTTT. Translated: CALGIIWGIRHTDKLIF. The chain links TRDV1 to TRDJ1; the match to TRDD3 covers 12 bases. The J gene is absent in TCRdb and was assigned here via DNA matching to germline. The germline gives CDR1 TSWWSYY, CDR2 QGS. After removal of 6 bases from V and 0 bases from J, the junction contained 8 bases not matched to a gene. This CDR3 contains 17 residues.

This clone was picked up a small number of times. The protein TCRdb lists belongs to a much larger clone and differs from this DNA's translation at residue 16, which points to a read error; the protein shown is made from the DNA. The V gene is TRDV1, but the J gene lacks a call; the DNA was not used to check the table's D call, TRDD3. Germline CDR1 is TSWWSYY and CDR2 is QGS. The CDR3 totals 17 residues. The DNA of the CDR3 is TGTGCTCTTGGGCTTCCTGCGACTGGGGGATACACCGATAAACTCACCTTT. This codes for CALGLPATGGYTDKLTF.

Comments on this clone: The likely explanation is a read error, given a far larger clone one base away. Other DNA sequences from this sample encode an identical CDR3 as well. The V gene call reads TRDV1; no J gene was called; the D call of TRDD3 is as the table states it, not checked on the DNA. This CDR3 is built from 22 residues. The V gene's germline CDR1 is TSWWSYY and CDR2 QGS. CDR3 in DNA: TGTGCTCTTGGGGAACTAGGTTCTGGGGGACGTGTAGGGGGGATACGCACCGATAAACTCATTTTT. Translated, it gives CALGELGSGGRVGGIRTDKLIF.

In its sample, this clone was seen many times. This DNA's translation and the protein TCRdb lists, from a much larger clone, do not match at residue 8, likely due to a read error; the protein shown is translated from the DNA. The gene calls are TRDV1 and TRDJ2; weak D call: TRDD3 (5 bases). Here the J gene came from matching the DNA to germline, since TCRdb omits it. V gave up 2 bases and J gave up 4 bases, with 26 bases separating them. The CDR3 is made up of 20 amino acids. The V gene's germline CDR1 is TSWWSYY and CDR2 QGS. The chain's CDR3 is CALGETLPSGIYDETAQLFF. In nucleotides, the CDR3 is TGTGCTCTTGGGGAAACTCTCCCAAGTGGGATTTACGATGAGACAGCACAACTCTTCTTT.

In regard to this clone: TCRdb's entry gives the protein of a much larger clone, which mismatches this DNA's translation at residue 10, likely from a read error; the protein reported here is translated from the DNA. The chain employs TRDV2 and TRDJ1, with TRDD3 matching 10 bases. The J gene was missing in TCRdb and was found by matching the end of the DNA to germline. CDR3 length: 19 residues. Germline trimming cut 1 base from V and 2 bases from J; bases unmatched to any gene: 15. Germline V gene lookup returns CDR1 GEAIGNYY and CDR2 EKD. The CDR3 DNA is TGTGCCTGTGACACTGTGTCCCTACCGGTACTGGGGGATACCGATAAACTCATCTTT. It encodes CACDTVSLPVLGDTDKLIF.

Of note for this clone: TCRdb's protein, taken from a much larger clone, differs from this DNA's translation at residue 8, likely owing to a read error; the protein displayed comes from the DNA. The gene calls are TRDV1 and TRDJ1; no clear D. TCRdb gives no J gene; it was assigned here by matching the DNA to germline. The CDR3 runs 17 residues. Trimming removed 3 bases from V and 3 bases from J, with 20 bases in between. Germline V CDR1 and CDR2: TSWWSYY, QGS. In DNA form, the CDR3 reads TGTGCTCTTGGGGATCTCACAGTGGGCCCTGCACCCGATAAACTCATCTTT. Amino acids: CALGDLTVGPAPDKLIF.

In this sample, this clone turned up many times. The chain uses TRDV1 and TRDJ1, with 7 nucleotides matching TRDD3. TCRdb offers no J gene call, so here the DNA was matched to germline to obtain one. V shed 3 bases, J shed 8 bases, and the junction held 33 bases outside the gene matches. The CDR3 totals 22 residues. Germline V gene lookup returns CDR1 TSWWSYY and CDR2 QGS. CDR3 protein: CALGEHTRLGVLGIPVIGKLIF. CDR3 nucleotide sequence: TGTGCTCTTGGGGAGCACACCCGGTTAGGCGTACTGGGGATCCCCGTTATAGGGAAACTCATCTTT.

Of note for this clone: TCRdb's protein for this DNA is that of a much larger clone and differs from the translation at residue 16, likely a read error; the protein shown is the DNA translation. The chain carries TRDV1 and TRDJ1; possibly TRDD2 or TRDD3 for D (5 bases each). Matching the DNA to germline supplied the J gene, which TCRdb does not give. CDR1 is TSWWSYY, CDR2 QGS, per germline. The CDR3 consists of 19 residues. This CDR3 is CALGEIFPRLGLDTDELIF. In DNA form, the CDR3 reads TGTGCTCTTGGGGAAATCTTCCCCCGATTGGGGCTGGACACCGATGAACTCATCTTT.

For this clone: A read error likely explains this, since a far larger clone differs by one base. This sample also contains other DNA sequences that code for the same CDR3. V and J are TRDV1 and TRDJ1; 12 bases match TRDD3. TCRdb lists no J gene, so it was determined here by aligning the DNA to germline. Looked up from germline, CDR1 is TSWWSYY and CDR2 is QGS. CDR3 length: 21 amino acids. The J segment lost 3 bases and the V segment lost 3 bases, leaving 20 bases of the junction unmatched. CDR3 region: CALGDRPSRHWGIPMADKLIF. The CDR3 nucleotides are TGTGCTCTTGGGGATCGGCCTTCTCGCCACTGGGGGATACCCATGGCCGATAAACTCATCTTT.

This clone came up a few times. Given a far larger clone just one base away, this is likely a sequencing read error. This sample also contains other DNA sequences that code for the same CDR3. This chain uses TRDV1 with TRDJ1; D call uncertain. TCRdb leaves out the J gene; it was filled in here by matching the DNA to germline. Germline V gene sequence: CDR1 TSWWSYY, CDR2 QGS. CDR3 size: 21 residues. CDR3 bases: TGTGCTCTTGGGGAAGACTCTACTCCACGTCCGACCCGGACGTACACCGACAAACTCATCTTT. It encodes CALGEDSTPRPTRTYTDKLIF.

This clone was seen at least ten times. This may be a read error: a much more frequent sequence differs by one nucleotide. The same CDR3 can be traced to other DNA sequences in this sample. This chain joins TRDV3 and TRDJ1; D not certain. V lost 0 bases and J 6 bases, leaving 14 bases between the germline ends. Looked up from germline, CDR1 is TVYSNPD and CDR2 is GDNSRS (reference sequence). The CDR3 covers 13 residues. In DNA, the CDR3 is TGTGCCTTTAGGGGGTCGGAAAGACATAAACTCATCTTT. Its protein product is CAFRGSERHKLIF.

This clone was picked up many times. A read error is possible here, since a much larger clone lies one base away. This sequence joins TRDV1 and TRDJ1; TRDD3 matches 12 bases. The J gene is absent in TCRdb and was assigned here via DNA matching to germline. The CDR3 has 21 amino acids. Germline-derived CDR1 and CDR2 are TSWWSYY and QGS. Here the CDR3 DNA reads TGTGCTCTTGGGGAACTAGGTAGCCTGTCTACTGGGGGATACATCACCGGTAAACTCATCTTT. Its translation: CALGELGSLSTGGYITGKLIF.

In the case of this clone: TCRdb's protein for this DNA is that of a much larger clone and differs from the translation at residue 11, likely a read error; the protein shown is the DNA translation. This chain connects TRDV1 to TRDJ1; 8 bases fit TRDD3. TCRdb is silent on the J gene; assignment here came from matching the DNA to germline. Germline CDR1 is TSWWSYY and CDR2 is QGS. Unmatched junction bases numbered 11, after V lost 2 bases and J lost 3 bases. CDR3 length: 17 residues. The CDR3 DNA sequence: TGTGCTCTTGGGGAATTTCCCCCTGGGGGACACTCCGATAAACTCATCTTT. Protein sequence: CALGEFPPGGHSDKLIF.

With regard to this clone: The protein TCRdb lists belongs to a much larger clone and differs from this DNA's translation at residue 11, which points to a read error; the protein shown is made from the DNA. This chain uses TRDV3 with TRDJ1, with D uncertain. In germline, CDR1 is TVYSNPD, CDR2 GDNSRS (reference sequence). The CDR3 spans 15 residues. The CDR3 region has the DNA TGTGCCTCAACGCTCCACTTCGCGGTGACCGGTAAACTCATCTTT. Translated: CASTLHFAVTGKLIF.

This clone was recorded a few times. TCRdb's protein, taken from a much larger clone, differs from this DNA's translation at residue 7, likely owing to a read error; the protein displayed comes from the DNA. The chain uses TRDV2 and TRDJ1, with D perhaps TRDD3 (6 bases). Here the J gene came from matching the DNA to germline, since TCRdb omits it. Germline V lookup: CDR1 GEAIGNYY, CDR2 EKD. The CDR3 has 15 residues. The ends were cut back, 4 bases at V and 2 bases at J, with 16 bases in the middle. CDR3 amino acids: CACDPAPLGTDKLIF. The CDR3 DNA follows: TGTGCCTGTGATCCTGCGCCACTGGGTACCGATAAACTCATCTTT.

This clone was counted only a few times. A much larger clone is a single base away; this may be a read error. The chain carries TRDV2 and TRDJ3, with 10 bases lining up with TRDD3. Germline matching of the DNA provided the J gene here, since TCRdb leaves it blank. This CDR3 comprises 22 residues. The germline gives CDR1 GEAIGNYY, CDR2 EKD. CDR3 nucleotides: TGTGCCTGTGACCGCCCTTCTACTGGGGGATCCTTGAGCTCCTGGGACACCAGACAGATGTTTTTC. This translates into CACDRPSTGGSLSSWDTRQMFF.

This clone appeared many times. TCRdb's protein for this DNA is that of a much larger clone and differs from the translation at residue 19, likely a read error; the protein shown is the DNA translation. The J gene is TRDJ2, the V gene TRDV1; D not certain. The CDR3 runs 22 residues. Germline V gives CDR1 TSWWSYY, CDR2 QGS. Here the CDR3 DNA reads TGTGCTCTTGGGGAACTAGCTACCACTTTGCGATCGGAACGCCAAAGGGCAGCAAAACTCTTCTTT. It encodes CALGELATTLRSERQRAAKLFF.

For this clone: A far more abundant clone sits one base away, making this likely a read error. In the same sample, other DNA sequences code for this CDR3. The chain combines TRDV1 with TRDJ1, with 9 bases that match TRDD3. Assignment of the J gene here rests on matching the DNA to germline, because TCRdb gives none. The V and J ends lost 2 bases and 3 bases, in that order; junction bases with no gene match: 19. Germline-derived CDR1 and CDR2 are TSWWSYY and QGS. The CDR3 is 20 residues long. The CDR3 region has the DNA TGTGCTCTTGGGGAAGGTAGGTTTCGGCTGGGGGATCACATCCCCGATAAACTCATCTTT. Its protein product is CALGEGRFRLGDHIPDKLIF.

This clone was observed at least ten times. This chain connects TRDV2 to TRDJ1; TRDD3 matches at 11 bases. TCRdb supplies no J gene; here it was assigned by aligning the nucleotide sequence to germline. Germline assignment: CDR1 GEAIGNYY and CDR2 EKD. The CDR3 extends over 17 amino acids. After removal of 0 bases from V and 2 bases from J, the junction contained 7 bases not matched to a gene. CDR3 amino acids: CACDTLVGDTRTDKLIF. Written as DNA, the CDR3 is TGTGCCTGTGACACCCTGGTGGGGGATACGAGGACCGATAAACTCATCTTT.

This clone has a handful of counts. A read error likely explains why the TCRdb protein, taken from a much larger clone, differs from this DNA's translation at residue 13; the protein shown is translated from the DNA. The J gene is TRDJ1, the V gene TRDV1; 9 bases match TRDD3. The CDR3 is 20 amino acids. CDR1 TSWWSYY and CDR2 QGS come from the germline V gene. J was trimmed by 0 bases and V by 0 bases; bases with no gene match: 14. Here the CDR3 DNA reads TGTGCTCTTGGGGAACTTCCTCCCCCTCTGGGGGATCCGTACACCGATAAACTCATCTTT. It translates to CALGELPPPLGDPYTDKLIF.

This clone was counted ten times or more. This likely stems from a read error, as it lies one base from a far larger clone. Other DNA sequences within the sample encode an identical CDR3. This sequence joins TRDV2 and TRDJ1, with D perhaps matching TRDD3 (5 bases). Trimming shortened V by 0 bases and J by 0 bases, and 19 bases separated the two germline ends. The CDR3 is 18 amino acids. Germline V gives CDR1 GEAIGNYY, CDR2 EKD. This chain's CDR3 is CACDTSTTWAPYTDKLIF. In DNA form, the CDR3 reads TGTGCCTGTGACACCTCTACGACCTGGGCCCCGTACACCGATAAACTCATCTTT.

As regards this clone: A far larger clone is just one base off, so this is likely a read error. Other DNA sequences in the same sample also yield this CDR3. This sequence joins TRDV1 and TRDJ1, with 11 positions matching TRDD3. The J gene, not given by TCRdb, was assigned here from a germline match of the nucleotide sequence. The CDR3 spans 24 residues. V trimming: 4 bases; J trimming: 1 base; junction bases outside the gene matches: 29. Germline V gene data show CDR1 as TSWWSYY and CDR2 as QGS. Here the CDR3 reads CALGVCSYATRNWGITGFTDKLIF. CDR3 DNA: TGTGCTCTTGGGGTTTGTTCCTACGCTACGAGGAACTGGGGGATAACAGGATTCACCGATAAACTCATCTTT.